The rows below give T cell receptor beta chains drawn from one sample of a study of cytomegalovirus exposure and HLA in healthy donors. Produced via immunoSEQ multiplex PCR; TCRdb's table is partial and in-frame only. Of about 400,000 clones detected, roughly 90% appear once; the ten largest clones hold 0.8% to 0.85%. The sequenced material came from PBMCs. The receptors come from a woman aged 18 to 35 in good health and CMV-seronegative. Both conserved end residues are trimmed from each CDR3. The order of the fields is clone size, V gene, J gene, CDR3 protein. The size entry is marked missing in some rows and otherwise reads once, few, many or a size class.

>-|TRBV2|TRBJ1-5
ASSEQEDQPQH
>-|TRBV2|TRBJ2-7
ASSGSGTSSYEQY
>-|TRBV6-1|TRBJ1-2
ASSRGTAGYT
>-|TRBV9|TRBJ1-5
ASSGQGSQPQH
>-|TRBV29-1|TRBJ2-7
SVAYSGGARYEQY
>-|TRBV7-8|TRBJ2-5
ASSWYLEDSRGNQETQY
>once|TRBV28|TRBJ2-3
ASSFVGGPVTDTQY
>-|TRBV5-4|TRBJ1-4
ASSIGQGNEKLF
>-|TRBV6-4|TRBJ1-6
ASSDSGTGVSPLH
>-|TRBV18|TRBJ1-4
ASSPQGGLNEKLF
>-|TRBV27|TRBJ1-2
ASSPYPTGTLDGYT
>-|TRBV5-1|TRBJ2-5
ASSLVQEGETQY
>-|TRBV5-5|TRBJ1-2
ASRIQARANYGYT
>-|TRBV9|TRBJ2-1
ASSVVPAGASNEQF
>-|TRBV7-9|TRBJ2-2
ASSLDFPPTEVSGELF
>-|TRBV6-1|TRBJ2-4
ASSGAGAKNIQY
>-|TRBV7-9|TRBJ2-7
ASSAGTVYEQY
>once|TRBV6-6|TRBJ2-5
ASTRAGVETQY
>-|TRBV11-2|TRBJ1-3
ASSLDGQALRSGNTIY
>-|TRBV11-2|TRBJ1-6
ASSPVGGPLH
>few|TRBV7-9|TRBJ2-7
ASSFAGSYEQY
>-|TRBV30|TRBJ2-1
AWRVPSGRVNEQF
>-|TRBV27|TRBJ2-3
ASSPEAASTDTQY
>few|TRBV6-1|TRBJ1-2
ASSEALLGARGYT
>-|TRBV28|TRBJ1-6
ASSPWGAGQGAPLH
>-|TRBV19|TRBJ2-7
ASSPKHGTGGMYEQY
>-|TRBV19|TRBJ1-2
ASSRGRRWVGGYT
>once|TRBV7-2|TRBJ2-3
ASSPSLRERADTQY
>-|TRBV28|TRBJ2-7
ASSFGGTPNYEQY
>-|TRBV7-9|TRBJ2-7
ASSLRGDLYEQY
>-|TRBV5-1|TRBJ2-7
ASSLPSYTNSYEQY
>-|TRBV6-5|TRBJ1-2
ASSSENYGYT
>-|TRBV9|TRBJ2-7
ASSIGGRTSSYEQY
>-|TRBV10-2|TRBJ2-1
ASSESGAGGDNEQF
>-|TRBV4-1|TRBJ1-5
ASSQSNRGANQPQH
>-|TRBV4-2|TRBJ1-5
ASSQDFGGDQPQH
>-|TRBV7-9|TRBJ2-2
ASSSTGGNTGELF
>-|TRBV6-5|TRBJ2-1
ASSSWGGPNSEQF